A single sample gave rise to the 14 T cell receptor beta chains below, sequenced in a study of blood T cell repertoires in COVID-19 (dated by TCRdb to about 2020). Library creation used the immunoSEQ multiplex PCR assay. Entries here come from immuneACCESS through TCRdb and include only in-frame sequences with V and J called. Some clones fail to appear in such tables; in the studies checked, an unresolved V gene covers under half of the shortfall, and the cause of the remainder is unknown. Present in this sample are 100,000 to 150,000 clones, roughly 92% of which were seen just once. The ten most abundant clones make up around 2.1% of the sample. Sequencing input: peripheral blood. The receptors here all came from a man aged 45-60 years with COVID-19, enrolled during active disease.

The chain couples TRBV12-3 or TRBV12-4 to TRBJ1-1; D unresolved. This CDR3 is 11 amino acids long. Trimming removed 7 bases at V and 5 bases at J, with 8 bases between. The CDR3 reads CASTPGTEAFF. As DNA, the CDR3 is TGTGCCAGCACCCCAGGTACTGAAGCTTTCTTT.

V gene TRBV29-1 combines with J gene TRBJ2-7; 8 bases are shared with TRBD1. The CDR3 has 15 amino acids. The V gene's germline CDR1 is SQVTM and CDR2 ANQGSEA. The J segment lost 2 bases and the V segment lost 4 bases, leaving 10 bases of the junction unmatched. In nucleotides, the CDR3 is TGCAGCGTTGGGGTGGACAGGGAGCGAACCTACGAGCAGTACTTC. It encodes CSVGVDRERTYEQYF.

This clone occurred once. The chain couples TRBV5-1 to TRBJ2-2; D call uncertain. Per germline, CDR1 SGHRS and CDR2 YFSETQ. With 2 bases removed from V and 3 bases from J, the gap between germline ends came to 8 bases. CDR3 size: 14 residues. The CDR3 loop reads CASSFDEDTGELFF. The DNA of the CDR3 is TGCGCCAGCAGCTTTGACGAGGACACCGGGGAGCTGTTTTTT.

The chain uses TRBV24-1 and TRBJ1-6, with D perhaps TRBD1 (6 bases). CDR1 and CDR2 (germline): KGHDR, SFDVKD. The V and J ends lost 6 bases and 7 bases respectively, with 12 bases between them. The CDR3 has 14 residues. The CDR3 loop is CATSSGEWNSPLHF. Written as DNA, the CDR3 is TGTGCCACCAGTTCAGGGGAATGGAATTCACCCCTCCACTTT.

This chain links TRBV7-2 with TRBJ2-5; D possibly corresponds to TRBD2 (5 bases). The germline V gene has CDR1 SGHTA and CDR2 FQGNSA. The V gene lost 3 bases and the J gene lost 0 bases, with 8 bases spanning the gap. The CDR3 has 14 residues. The CDR3 nucleotides read TGTGCCAGCAGCTTTTCGGACTACCAAGAGACCCAGTACTTC. Translation: CASSFSDYQETQYF.

The rearrangement joins TRBV6-2 or TRBV6-3 to TRBJ2-2; 9 positions match TRBD2. Germline loops: CDR1 MNHEY, CDR2 SVGEGT. The CDR3 contains 15 residues. V was pared by 6 bases and J by 5 bases, with 7 bases of the junction left unmatched. Here the CDR3 DNA reads TGTGCCAGCAGCCTTAGCGGGAGCGAAACCGGGGAGCTGTTTTTT. Translated, it gives CASSLSGSETGELFF.

This clone was seen only once. The CDR3 sequence is CSASSGQNTGELFF. CDR3 DNA: TGCAGTGCTAGTAGTGGACAGAACACCGGGGAGCTGTTTTTT. The chain carries TRBV20-1 and TRBJ2-2; TRBD1 might be the D (5 bases). Trimming shortened V by 3 bases and J by 1 base, and 9 bases separated the two germline ends. Germline assignment: CDR1 DFQATT and CDR2 SNEGSKA (reference sequence). The length of the CDR3 is 14 residues.

The rearrangement uses TRBV12-3 or TRBV12-4 and TRBJ2-3; D is unresolved. The CDR3 consists of 13 residues. With 2 bases removed from V and 0 bases from J, the gap between germline ends came to 3 bases. The CDR3 nucleotides are TGTGCCAGCAGTTTACTTAGCACAGATACGCAGTATTTT. Its protein product is CASSLLSTDTQYF.

The CDR3 DNA reads as TGTGCCAGTAGTATTTGGACAGGGGGCTCGGCCGGGGAGCTGTTTTTT. Protein product: CASSIWTGGSAGELFF. The V gene is TRBV19, the J gene TRBJ2-2; 11 bases match TRBD1. The CDR3 totals 16 residues. Per germline, CDR1 LNHDA and CDR2 SQIVND (reference sequence). V was clipped by 3 bases and J by 6 bases; unmatched bases: 6.

The rearrangement links TRBV12-5 to TRBJ2-2; D might be TRBD2 (5 bases). V was clipped by 6 bases and J by 7 bases, with 12 bases between them. This CDR3 has 13 residues. Germline lookup yields CDR1 LGHNT and CDR2 FRNRAP. CDR3 sequence: CASGENGVGELFF. CDR3 in DNA: TGTGCTAGTGGCGAAAACGGGGTCGGGGAGCTGTTTTTT.

CDR3: CASREAAGGWETQYF. The DNA for the CDR3 is TGTGCCAGCAGGGAGGCGGCAGGGGGTTGGGAGACCCAGTACTTC. This sequence joins TRBV6-5 and TRBJ2-5; the match to TRBD1 covers 7 bases. The ends lost 6 bases at V and 5 bases at J; junction bases unmatched: 12. The CDR3 runs to 15 residues. Germline loops: CDR1 MNHEY, CDR2 SVGAGI.

The rearrangement joins TRBV5-4 to TRBJ2-7; D gene ambiguous. V was shortened by 0 bases and J by 0 bases, with 7 bases between the two germline ends. The germline V gene encodes CDR1 SGHNT and CDR2 YYREEE (reference sequence). This CDR3 contains 14 residues. DNA for the CDR3: TGTGCCAGCAGCTTGGAAGCTTCCTCCTACGAGCAGTACTTC. Translated: CASSLEASSYEQYF.

This clone was seen just once. This chain links TRBV5-4 with TRBJ2-3, with 9 bases lining up with TRBD2. V lost 4 bases, J lost 5 bases, and 8 bases stayed unmatched. Germline lookup yields CDR1 SGHNT and CDR2 YYREEE (reference sequence). The CDR3 is 15 residues long. CDR3 region: CASSVSGSLGDTQYF. DNA for the CDR3: TGTGCCAGCAGCGTTAGCGGGAGTCTGGGAGATACGCAGTATTTT.

This chain links TRBV19 with TRBJ2-5; 7 bases are a match to TRBD2. This CDR3 contains 15 residues. Germline-derived CDR1 and CDR2 are LNHDA and SQIVND (reference sequence). V was clipped by 3 bases and J by 5 bases; unmatched bases: 9. CDR3 sequence (DNA): TGTGCCAGTAGTATTTATGGGAGGGTCGGGGAGACCCAGTACTTC. Protein sequence: CASSIYGRVGETQYF.